This T cell receptor beta chain was captured in a study of blood T cells in healthy people across ages. Study results and caveats: Possibly, changes in expanded clonotypes were confounded because donor CMV status was unknown. Researchers judged that diversity estimates from one million T cells fell short of true values. As age increased, TCR beta diversity per million T cells fell in a roughly linear fashion.

The CDR3 totals 13 residues. V lost 3 bases to trimming and J lost 3 bases; unmatched junction nucleotides: 5. From germline, CDR1 is DFQATT and CDR2 SNEGSKA (reference sequence). This clonotype was detected a few times. As yet, its antigen is unknown. Given a much more abundant clone one base away, this may be a read error. A J-beta primer mix and a sample-barcoded 5' primer were used in a second PCR of roughly 6 to 11 cycles. Unique molecular identifiers of 12 random nucleotides labeled each cDNA. TCRdb passed the 5' RACE reads through MiXCR, listing each CDR3 protein once. The table has 850,000 or so distinct CDR3 sequences, 25% to 30% seen once.

This sequence originates from an elderly woman in good health. This chain uses TRBV20-1 with TRBJ2-7; 7 bases align to TRBD1. The sample taken for sequencing was blood. The CDR3 protein is CSASSRQGYEQYF. The DNA for the CDR3 is TGCAGTGCTAGCTCCCGACAGGGCTACGAGCAGTACTTC.